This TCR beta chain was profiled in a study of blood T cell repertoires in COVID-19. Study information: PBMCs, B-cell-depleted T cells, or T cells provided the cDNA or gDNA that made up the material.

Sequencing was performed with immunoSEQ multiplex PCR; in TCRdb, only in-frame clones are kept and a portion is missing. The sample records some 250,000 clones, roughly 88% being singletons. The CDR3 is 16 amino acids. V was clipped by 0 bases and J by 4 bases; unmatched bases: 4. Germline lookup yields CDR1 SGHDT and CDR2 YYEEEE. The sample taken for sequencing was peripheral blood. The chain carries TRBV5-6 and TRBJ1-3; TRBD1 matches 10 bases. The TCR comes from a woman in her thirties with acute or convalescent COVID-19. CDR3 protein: CASSLAGTGVGNTIYF. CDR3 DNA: TGTGCCAGCAGCTTGGCCGGGACAGGGGTCGGAAACACCATATATTTT.